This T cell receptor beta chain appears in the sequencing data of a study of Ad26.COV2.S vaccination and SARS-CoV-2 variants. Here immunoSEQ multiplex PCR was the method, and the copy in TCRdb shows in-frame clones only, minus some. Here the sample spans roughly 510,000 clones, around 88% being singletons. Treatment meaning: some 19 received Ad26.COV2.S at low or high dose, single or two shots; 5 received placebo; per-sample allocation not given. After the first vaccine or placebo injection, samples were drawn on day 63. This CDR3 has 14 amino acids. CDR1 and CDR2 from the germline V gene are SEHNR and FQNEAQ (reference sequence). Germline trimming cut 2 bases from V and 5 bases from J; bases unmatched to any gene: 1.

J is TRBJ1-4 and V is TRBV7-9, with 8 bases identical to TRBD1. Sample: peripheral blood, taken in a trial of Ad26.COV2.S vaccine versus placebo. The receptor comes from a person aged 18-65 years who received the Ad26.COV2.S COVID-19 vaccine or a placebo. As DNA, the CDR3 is TGTGCCAGCAGCTTAACAGGGGGGAATGAAAAACTGTTTTTT. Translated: CASSLTGGNEKLFF.